This T cell receptor beta chain was observed in a study of CD8+CD57+ T cells in acquired aplastic anemia. Study results and limitations: Patients and controls shared nearly 30 CD8+ CDR3 sequences, highly expressed in patients. The study found no significant CD8+ Simpson's diversity difference between patients and controls.

As for this clonotype: Its antigen is unknown.

The V end was cut by 10 bases, the J end by 5 bases, with 23 bases between. This CDR3 spans 15 amino acids. Germline loops: CDR1 LNHDA, CDR2 SQIVND (reference sequence). Patients selected for sequencing had displayed CD8+CD57+ cell expansion by flow cytometry. There were no patients without severe acquired aplastic anemia. Both TCR beta VDJ combination and CDR3 sequence profiling were carried out. Genomic DNA was the template for this profiling. TCRdb used MiXCR to reprocess the reads, holding one entry per CDR3 protein. The table shows about 170,000 distinct CDR3 sequences, with around 50% occurring only once.

The sample consisted of sorted CD4+, CD8+, or CD8+CD57+ T cells (not recorded which) from PBMCs. The rearrangement joins TRBV19 to TRBJ2-5; D call uncertain. This TCR was sampled from a human donor with aplastic anemia. The CDR3 reads CATRSGSSHGETQYF. CDR3 bases: TGTGCCACCCGATCGGGCTCTTCCCATGGGGAGACCCAGTACTTC.